This T cell receptor (beta chain) was recovered during a study of blood T cell repertoires in COVID-19. In the study overall: There were acute and convalescent COVID-19 samples, and they came from the United States, Italy and Spain. T cells, B-cell-depleted T cells, or PBMCs provided the cDNA or gDNA that served as material.

This clone was seen repeatedly, ten times or more. The CDR3 length is 15 residues. V dropped 2 bases and J dropped 3; count of bases not matched to a gene: 5. How the authors handled the data: Reference gene primer amplification in the assay estimated nucleated cell counts. Method: immunoSEQ multiplex PCR; TCRdb's copy keeps in-frame clones and lacks some. D and trimming come from the DNA, and the V and J calls and clone size come from that table. The data hold about 80,000 clones, with about 73% observed a single time. Source material: peripheral blood. This clonotype originated in a man aged 50 to 59 with active or convalescent COVID-19. This sequence joins TRBV23-1 and TRBJ1-1, with TRBD1 identical over 8 bases. TRBV23-1 carries the ORF label, with uncertain function. CDR3 protein: CASSQEGQVDTEAFF. The CDR3 DNA sequence: TGCGCCAGCAGTCAAGAGGGACAGGTGGACACTGAAGCTTTCTTT.